The 11 T cell receptor beta chains below all came from one sample that was sequenced in a study of blood T cell repertoires in COVID-19. Profiling relied on immunoSEQ multiplex PCR, and the TCRdb table lists in-frame clones only, not all of them. The profile shows tens of thousands of clones, around 92% of them singletons. Material for sequencing was peripheral blood. Receptor source: a woman aged 65 to 85 with active COVID-19.

The CDR3 spells CASSIRTGKSYEQYF. CDR3 DNA sequence: TGTGCCAGCAGCATCCGGACAGGGAAGTCCTACGAGCAGTACTTC. The chain links TRBV14 to TRBJ2-7, with 8 bases lining up with TRBD1. Trimming removed 5 bases from V and 1 base from J; junction bases left unmatched: 7. This CDR3 contains 15 residues. CDR1 and CDR2 (germline): SGHDN, FVKESK.

The chain couples TRBV24-1 to TRBJ2-7, with 9 bases matching TRBD1. The V gene's germline CDR1 is KGHDR and CDR2 SFDVKD. Trimming cost V 5 bases and J 2 bases; bases outside gene matches: 12. The CDR3 consists of 17 residues. The CDR3 sequence: CATSAAPGQGGTYEQYF. The CDR3 bases are TGTGCCACCAGTGCCGCCCCGGGACAGGGAGGGACCTACGAGCAGTACTTC.

This clone was seen only a few times. The J gene is TRBJ1-2, the V gene TRBV6-2 or TRBV6-3, with a possible D match to TRBD1 (5 bases). With 3 bases removed from V and 4 bases from J, the gap between germline ends came to 12 bases. CDR3 size: 14 residues. Germline loops: CDR1 MNHEY, CDR2 SVGEGT. This CDR3 is CASSYAGRLYGYTF. In DNA, the CDR3 is TGTGCCAGCAGTTATGCAGGGCGACTCTATGGCTACACCTTC.

This chain joins TRBV27 and TRBJ2-7; 10 bases are a match to TRBD1. Germline CDR1 MNHEY, CDR2 SMNVEV (reference sequence). The CDR3 spans 16 residues. V was clipped by 5 bases and J by 3 bases; unmatched bases: 10. CDR3 sequence reads: CASSTAGTGEFYEQYF. In nucleotides, the CDR3 is TGTGCCAGCAGTACCGCCGGGACAGGGGAGTTCTACGAGCAGTACTTC.

In this sample, this clone turned up once. The V gene is TRBV5-1, the J gene TRBJ1-4; 8 bases agree with TRBD1. V was pared by 3 bases and J by 5 bases, with 6 bases of the junction left unmatched. The CDR3 sequence is 15 residues long. Per germline, CDR1 SGHRS and CDR2 YFSETQ. CDR3 in amino acids: CASSSQGASNEKLFF. CDR3 bases: TGCGCCAGCAGCTCCCAGGGGGCTTCCAATGAAAAACTGTTTTTT.

V usage is TRBV29-1 and J usage is TRBJ2-3; 8 bases agree with TRBD2. V lost 7 bases and J lost 2; bases outside the gene matches: 14. The CDR3 is made up of 16 amino acids. From germline, CDR1 is SQVTM and CDR2 ANQGSEA. The chain's CDR3 is CSAQGAASGSTDTQYF. CDR3 in DNA: TGCAGCGCCCAAGGGGCGGCTAGCGGGTCCACAGATACGCAGTATTTT.

This chain connects TRBV7-9 to TRBJ2-3, with TRBD2 matching over 9 bases. The CDR3 runs to 16 residues. V was clipped by 7 bases and J by 4 bases; unmatched bases: 12. Per the germline V gene, CDR1 is SEHNR and CDR2 is FQNEAQ (reference sequence). The CDR3 protein is CASTIGEREVADTQYF. CDR3 nucleotide sequence: TGTGCCAGCACTATAGGAGAGCGGGAGGTAGCAGATACGCAGTATTTT.

The chain joins TRBV24-1 to TRBJ2-7, with 10 bases lining up with TRBD1. The CDR3 consists of 15 residues. The J segment lost 5 bases and the V segment lost 4 bases, leaving 7 bases of the junction unmatched. CDR1 is KGHDR, CDR2 SFDVKD, per germline. The CDR3 loop reads CATSDRQGALDEQYF. Here the CDR3 DNA reads TGTGCCACCAGTGACAGACAGGGGGCCCTTGACGAGCAGTACTTC.

CDR3 amino acids: CASTTGGAGTEAFF. CDR3 nucleotides: TGTGCCAGTACCACAGGGGGCGCCGGCACTGAAGCTTTCTTT. The rearrangement joins TRBV19 to TRBJ1-1, with 9 bases fitting TRBD1. The CDR3 spans 14 residues. V shed 7 bases and J 4 bases; nucleotides not matched to a gene: 7. Germline CDR1 is LNHDA and CDR2 is SQIVND (reference sequence). Full variable domain (missing parts from reference TRBV19 and TRBJ1-1): DGGITQSPKYLFRKEGQNVTLSCEQNLNHDAMYWYRQDPGQGLRLIYYSQIVNDFQKGDIAEGYSVSREKKESFPLTVTSAQKNPTAFYLCASTTGGAGTEAFFGQGTRLTVV.

The genes are TRBV28 and TRBJ2-7; 7 nucleotides agree with TRBD1. The V gene's germline CDR1 is MDHEN and CDR2 SYDVKM. The CDR3 consists of 17 residues. After removal of 4 bases from V and 2 bases from J, the junction contained 14 bases not matched to a gene. The CDR3 reads CASSSTTRGIATYEQYF. The CDR3 coding sequence is TGTGCCAGCAGTTCTACGACCAGGGGGATCGCCACCTACGAGCAGTACTTC.

The V call is TRBV2, the J call TRBJ2-1; 10 bases agree with TRBD2. The V and J ends lost 8 bases and 7 bases, in that order; junction bases with no gene match: 8. The V gene's germline CDR1 is SNHLY and CDR2 FYNNEI. The length of the CDR3 is 14 residues. This CDR3 is CASHSSGRVNEQFF. The CDR3 nucleotides read TGTGCCAGCCACTCTAGCGGGAGAGTAAATGAGCAGTTCTTC.